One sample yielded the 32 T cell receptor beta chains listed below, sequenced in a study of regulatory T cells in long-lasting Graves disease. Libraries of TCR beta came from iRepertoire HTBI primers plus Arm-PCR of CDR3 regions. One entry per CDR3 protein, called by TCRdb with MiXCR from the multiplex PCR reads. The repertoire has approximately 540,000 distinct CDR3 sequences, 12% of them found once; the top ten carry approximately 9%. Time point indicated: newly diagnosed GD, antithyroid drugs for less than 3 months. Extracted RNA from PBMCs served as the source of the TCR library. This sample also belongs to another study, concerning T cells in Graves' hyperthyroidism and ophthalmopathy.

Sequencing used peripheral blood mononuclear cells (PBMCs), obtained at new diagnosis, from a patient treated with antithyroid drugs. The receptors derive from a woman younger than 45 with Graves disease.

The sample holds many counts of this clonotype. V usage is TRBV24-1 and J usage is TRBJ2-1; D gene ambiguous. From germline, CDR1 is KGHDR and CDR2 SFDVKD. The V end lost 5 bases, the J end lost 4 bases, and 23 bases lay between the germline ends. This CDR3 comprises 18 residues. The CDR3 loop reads CATSAQSSFDSNYNEQFF. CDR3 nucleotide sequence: TGTGCCACCAGTGCCCAATCTAGTTTCGACTCCAATTACAATGAGCAGTTCTTC.

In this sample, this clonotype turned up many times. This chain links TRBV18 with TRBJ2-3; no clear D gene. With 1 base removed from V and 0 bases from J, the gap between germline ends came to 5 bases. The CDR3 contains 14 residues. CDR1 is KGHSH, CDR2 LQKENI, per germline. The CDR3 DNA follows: TGTGCCAGCTCACCACGCGAGAGCACAGATACGCAGTATTTT. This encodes CASSPRESTDTQYF.

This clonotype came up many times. The DNA of the CDR3 is TGCAGCGTTGGTCGGCGGGGGCAGACAAACAATGAGCAGTTCTTC. It specifies CSVGRRGQTNNEQFF. V gene TRBV29-1 combines with J gene TRBJ2-1, with a weak D call TRBD2 (7 bases). There are 15 residues in the CDR3. CDR1 and CDR2 (germline): SQVTM, ANQGSEA. V was clipped by 4 bases and J by 5 bases, with 18 bases between them.

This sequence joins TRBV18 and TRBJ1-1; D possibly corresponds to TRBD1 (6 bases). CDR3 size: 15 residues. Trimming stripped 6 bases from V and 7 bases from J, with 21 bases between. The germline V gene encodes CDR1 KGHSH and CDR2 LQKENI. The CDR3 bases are TGTGCCAGCTCCCACAGGGTGACAGAGTCGGGTGAAGCTTTCTTT. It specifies CASSHRVTESGEAFF.

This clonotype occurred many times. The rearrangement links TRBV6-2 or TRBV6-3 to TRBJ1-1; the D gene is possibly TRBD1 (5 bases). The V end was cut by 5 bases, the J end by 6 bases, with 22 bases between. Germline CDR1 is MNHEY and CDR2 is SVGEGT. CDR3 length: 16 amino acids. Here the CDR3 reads CASSEARVRGTSEAFF. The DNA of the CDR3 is TGTGCCAGCAGTGAAGCCCGAGTTAGGGGAACGTCTGAAGCTTTCTTT.

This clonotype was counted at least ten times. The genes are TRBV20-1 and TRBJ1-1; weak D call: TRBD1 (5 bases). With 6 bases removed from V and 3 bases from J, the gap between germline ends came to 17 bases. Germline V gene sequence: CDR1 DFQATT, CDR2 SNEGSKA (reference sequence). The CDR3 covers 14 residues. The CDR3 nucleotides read TGCAGTGCCAGGAGAAGGCTAGGGGACACTGAAGCTTTCTTT. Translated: CSARRRLGDTEAFF.

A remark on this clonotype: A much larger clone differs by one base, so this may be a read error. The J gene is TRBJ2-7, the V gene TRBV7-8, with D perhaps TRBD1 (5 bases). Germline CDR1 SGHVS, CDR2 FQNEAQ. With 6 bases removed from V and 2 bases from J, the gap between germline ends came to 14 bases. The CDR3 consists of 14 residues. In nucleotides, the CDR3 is TGTGCCAGCAGGGAAGTGACAGCTGCCTACGAGCAGTACTTC. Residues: CASREVTAAYEQYF.

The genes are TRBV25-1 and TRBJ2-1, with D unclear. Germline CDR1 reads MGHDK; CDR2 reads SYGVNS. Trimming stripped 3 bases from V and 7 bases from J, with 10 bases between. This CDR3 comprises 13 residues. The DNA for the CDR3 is TGTGCCAGCAGTGATGGGCTACGAAATGAGCAGTTCTTC. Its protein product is CASSDGLRNEQFF.

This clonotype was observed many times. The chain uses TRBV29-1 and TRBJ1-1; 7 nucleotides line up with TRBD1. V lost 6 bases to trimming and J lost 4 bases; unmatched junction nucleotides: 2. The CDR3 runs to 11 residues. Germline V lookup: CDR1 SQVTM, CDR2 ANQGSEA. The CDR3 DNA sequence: TGCAGCGTAAACAGGGGCACTGAAGCTTTCTTT. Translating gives CSVNRGTEAFF. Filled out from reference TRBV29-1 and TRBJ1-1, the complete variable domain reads SAVISQKPSRDICQRGTSLTIQCQVDSQVTMMFWYRQQPGQSLTLIATANQGSEATYESGFVIDKFPISRPNLTFSTLTVSNMSPEDSSIYLCSVNRGTEAFFGQGTRLTVV.

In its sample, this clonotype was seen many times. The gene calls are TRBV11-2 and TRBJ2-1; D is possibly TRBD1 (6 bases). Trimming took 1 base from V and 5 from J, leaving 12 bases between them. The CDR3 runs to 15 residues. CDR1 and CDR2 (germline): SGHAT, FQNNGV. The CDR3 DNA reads TGTGCCAGCAGCTTAGTCGGAGGACAGAACAATGAGCAGTTCTTC. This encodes CASSLVGGQNNEQFF.

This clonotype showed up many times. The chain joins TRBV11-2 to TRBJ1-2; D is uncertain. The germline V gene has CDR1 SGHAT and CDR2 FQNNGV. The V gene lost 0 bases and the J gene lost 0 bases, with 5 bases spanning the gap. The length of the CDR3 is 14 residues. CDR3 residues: CASSLDLTNYGYTF. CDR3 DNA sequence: TGTGCCAGCAGCTTAGACCTTACTAACTATGGCTACACCTTC.

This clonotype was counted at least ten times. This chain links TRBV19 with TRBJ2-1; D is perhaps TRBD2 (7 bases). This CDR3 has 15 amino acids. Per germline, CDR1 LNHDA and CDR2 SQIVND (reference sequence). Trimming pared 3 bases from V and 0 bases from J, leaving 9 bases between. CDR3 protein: CASSMGGGSYNEQFF. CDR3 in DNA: TGTGCCAGTAGTATGGGAGGGGGCTCCTACAATGAGCAGTTCTTC. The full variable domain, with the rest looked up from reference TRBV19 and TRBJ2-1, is DGGITQSPKYLFRKEGQNVTLSCEQNLNHDAMYWYRQDPGQGLRLIYYSQIVNDFQKGDIAEGYSVSREKKESFPLTVTSAQKNPTAFYLCASSMGGGSYNEQFFGPGTRLTVL.

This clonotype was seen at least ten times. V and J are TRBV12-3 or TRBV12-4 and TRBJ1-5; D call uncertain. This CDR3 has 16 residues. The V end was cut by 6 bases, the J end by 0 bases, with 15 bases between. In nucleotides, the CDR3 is TGTGCCAGCAGCCAAGCCCCCACATATAGCAATCAGCCCCAGCATTTT. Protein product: CASSQAPTYSNQPQHF.

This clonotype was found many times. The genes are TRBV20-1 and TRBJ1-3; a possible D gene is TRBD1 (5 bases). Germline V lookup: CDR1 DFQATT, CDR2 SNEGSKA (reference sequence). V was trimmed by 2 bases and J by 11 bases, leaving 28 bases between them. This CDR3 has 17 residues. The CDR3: CSARLQPPRRAYSSIYF. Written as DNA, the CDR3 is TGCAGTGCTAGACTCCAGCCCCCGCGCAGGGCTTATTCTTCCATATATTTT.

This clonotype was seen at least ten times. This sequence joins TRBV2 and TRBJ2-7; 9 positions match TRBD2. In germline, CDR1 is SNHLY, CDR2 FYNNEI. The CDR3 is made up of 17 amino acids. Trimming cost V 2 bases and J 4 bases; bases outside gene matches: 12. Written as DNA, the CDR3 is TGTGCCAGCAGTGAATGGTCCATAGCGGGAGCGGATTACGAGCAGTACTTC. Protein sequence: CASSEWSIAGADYEQYF.

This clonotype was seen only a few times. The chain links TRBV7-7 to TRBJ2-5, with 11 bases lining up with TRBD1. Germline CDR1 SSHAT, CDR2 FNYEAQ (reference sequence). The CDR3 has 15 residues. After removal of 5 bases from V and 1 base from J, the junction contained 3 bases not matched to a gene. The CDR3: CASSQGTGGQETQYF. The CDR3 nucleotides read TGTGCCAGCAGCCAGGGGACAGGGGGCCAAGAGACCCAGTACTTC.

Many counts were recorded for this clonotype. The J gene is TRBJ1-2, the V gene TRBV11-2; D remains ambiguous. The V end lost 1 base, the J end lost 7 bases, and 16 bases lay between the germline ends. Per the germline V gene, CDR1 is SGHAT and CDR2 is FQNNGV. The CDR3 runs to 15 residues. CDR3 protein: CASSLGGLTHRGYTF. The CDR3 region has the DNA TGTGCCAGCAGCTTAGGAGGCTTGACTCATCGTGGCTACACCTTC. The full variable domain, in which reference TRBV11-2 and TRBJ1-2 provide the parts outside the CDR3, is EAGVAQSPRYKIIEKRQSVAFWCNPISGHATLYWYQQILGQGPKLLIQFQNNGVVDDSQLPKDRFSAERLKGVDSTLKIQPAKLEDSAVYLCASSLGGLTHRGYTFGSGTRLTVV.

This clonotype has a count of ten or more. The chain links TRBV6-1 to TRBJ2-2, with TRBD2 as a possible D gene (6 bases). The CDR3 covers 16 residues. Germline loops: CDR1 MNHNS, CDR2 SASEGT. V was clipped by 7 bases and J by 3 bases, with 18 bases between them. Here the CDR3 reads CASNFLASPDTGELFF. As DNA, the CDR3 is TGTGCCAGCAATTTCCTAGCGTCCCCAGACACCGGGGAGCTGTTTTTT.

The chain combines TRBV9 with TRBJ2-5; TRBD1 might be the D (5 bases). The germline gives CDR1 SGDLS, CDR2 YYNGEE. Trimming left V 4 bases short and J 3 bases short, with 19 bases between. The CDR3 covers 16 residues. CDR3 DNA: TGTGCCAGCAGCCAAGGGGAACAGGTGATGGAAGAGACCCAGTACTTC. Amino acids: CASSQGEQVMEETQYF.

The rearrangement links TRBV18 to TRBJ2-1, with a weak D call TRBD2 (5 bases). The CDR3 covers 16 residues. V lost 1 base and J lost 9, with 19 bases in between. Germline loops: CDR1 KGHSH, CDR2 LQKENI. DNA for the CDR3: TGTGCCAGCTCACCACTAGCGCCCTCGACCCTCGGTGAGCAGTTCTTC. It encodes CASSPLAPSTLGEQFF.

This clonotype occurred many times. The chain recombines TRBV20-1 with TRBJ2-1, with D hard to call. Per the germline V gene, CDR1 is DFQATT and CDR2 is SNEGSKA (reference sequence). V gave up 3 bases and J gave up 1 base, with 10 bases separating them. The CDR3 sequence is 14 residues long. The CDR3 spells CSARGSPSYNEQFF. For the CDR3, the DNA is TGCAGTGCTAGGGGTAGCCCTTCCTACAATGAGCAGTTCTTC.

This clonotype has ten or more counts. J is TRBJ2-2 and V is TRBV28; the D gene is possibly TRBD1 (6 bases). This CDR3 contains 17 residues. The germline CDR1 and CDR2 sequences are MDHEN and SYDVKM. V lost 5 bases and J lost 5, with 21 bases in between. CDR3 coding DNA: TGTGCCAGCAGTGACCTCAGGACAGCCACCAAGACCGGGGAGCTGTTTTTT. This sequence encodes CASSDLRTATKTGELFF.

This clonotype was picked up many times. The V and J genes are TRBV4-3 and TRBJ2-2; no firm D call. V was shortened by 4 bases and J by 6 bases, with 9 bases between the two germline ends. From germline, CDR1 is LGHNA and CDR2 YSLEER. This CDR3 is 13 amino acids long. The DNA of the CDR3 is TGCGCCAGCAGCCTTCGTAAATCCGGGGAGCTGTTTTTT. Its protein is CASSLRKSGELFF.

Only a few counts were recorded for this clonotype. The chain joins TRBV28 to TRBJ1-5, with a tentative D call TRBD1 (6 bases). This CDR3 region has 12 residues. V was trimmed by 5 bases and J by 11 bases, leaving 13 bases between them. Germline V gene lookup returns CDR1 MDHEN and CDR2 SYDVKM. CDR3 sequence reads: CASSGQLSAQHF. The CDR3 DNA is TGTGCCAGCAGTGGACAGCTTTCAGCCCAGCATTTT.

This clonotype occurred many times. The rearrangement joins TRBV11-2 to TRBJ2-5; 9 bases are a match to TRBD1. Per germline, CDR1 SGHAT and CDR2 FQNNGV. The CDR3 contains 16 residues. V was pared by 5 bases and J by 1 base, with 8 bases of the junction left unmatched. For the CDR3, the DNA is TGTGCCAGCAGCCCCGGGGACAGGGTGGGCCAAGAGACCCAGTACTTC. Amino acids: CASSPGDRVGQETQYF.

The CDR3 protein is CAWSVQGFGTDTQYF. CDR3 sequence (DNA): TGTGCCTGGAGTGTACAGGGATTTGGCACAGATACGCAGTATTTT. The chain recombines TRBV30 with TRBJ2-3; possibly TRBD1 for D (6 bases). CDR3 length: 15 residues. CDR1 is GTSNPN, CDR2 SVGIG, per germline (reference sequence). V was cut by 0 bases and J by 1 base, with 11 bases left in between.

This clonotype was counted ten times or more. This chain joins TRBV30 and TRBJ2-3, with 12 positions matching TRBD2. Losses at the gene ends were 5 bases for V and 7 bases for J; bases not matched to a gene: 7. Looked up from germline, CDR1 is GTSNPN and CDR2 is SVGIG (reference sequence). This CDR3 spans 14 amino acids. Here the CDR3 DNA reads TGTGCCTGGGACCTAGCGGGAGGGGTCCATACGCAGTATTTT. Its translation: CAWDLAGGVHTQYF.

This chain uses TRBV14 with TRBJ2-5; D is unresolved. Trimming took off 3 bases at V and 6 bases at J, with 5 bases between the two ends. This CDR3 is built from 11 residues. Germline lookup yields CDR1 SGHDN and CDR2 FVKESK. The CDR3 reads CASSQAKTQYF. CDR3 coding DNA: TGTGCCAGCAGCCAGGCGAAGACCCAGTACTTC. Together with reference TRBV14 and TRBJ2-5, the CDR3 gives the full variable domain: EAGVTQFPSHSVIEKGQTVTLRCDPISGHDNLYWYRRVMGKEIKFLLHFVKESKQDESGMPNNRFLAERTGGTYSTLKVQPAELEDSGVYFCASSQAKTQYFGPGTRLLVL.

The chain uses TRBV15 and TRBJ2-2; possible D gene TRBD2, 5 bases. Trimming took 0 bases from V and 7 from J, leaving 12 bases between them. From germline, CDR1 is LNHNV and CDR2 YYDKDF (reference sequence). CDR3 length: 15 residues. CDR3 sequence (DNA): TGTGCCACCAGCAGAGATGGCAGCGGTAGCGGGGAGCTGTTTTTT. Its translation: CATSRDGSGSGELFF. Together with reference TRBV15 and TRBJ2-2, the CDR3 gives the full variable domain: DAMVIQNPRYQVTQFGKPVTLSCSQTLNHNVMYWYQQKSSQAPKLLFHYYDKDFNNEADTPDNFQSRRPNTSFCFLDIRSPGLGDTAMYLCATSRDGSGSGELFFGEGSRLTVL.

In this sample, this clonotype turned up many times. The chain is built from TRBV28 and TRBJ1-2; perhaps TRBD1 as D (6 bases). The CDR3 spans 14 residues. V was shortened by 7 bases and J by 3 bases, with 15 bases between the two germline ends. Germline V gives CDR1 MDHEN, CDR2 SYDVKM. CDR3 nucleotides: TGTGCCAGCACGGTTGGGGGCAGCTACTATGGCTACACCTTC. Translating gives CASTVGGSYYGYTF.

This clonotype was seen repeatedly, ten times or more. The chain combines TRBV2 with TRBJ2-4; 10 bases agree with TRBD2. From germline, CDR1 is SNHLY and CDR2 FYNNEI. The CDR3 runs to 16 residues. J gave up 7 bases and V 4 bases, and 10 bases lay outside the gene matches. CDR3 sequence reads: CASSGGGTSGKNIQYF. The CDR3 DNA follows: TGTGCCAGCAGTGGCGGAGGTACTAGCGGGAAGAACATTCAGTACTTC.

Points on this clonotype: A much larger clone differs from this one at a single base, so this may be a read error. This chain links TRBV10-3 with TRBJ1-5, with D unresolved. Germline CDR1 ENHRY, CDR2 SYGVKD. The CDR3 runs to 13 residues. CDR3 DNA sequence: TGTGCCATCAGTGAGCTGGGAAATCGGCCCCAGCATTTT. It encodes CAISELGNRPQHF.